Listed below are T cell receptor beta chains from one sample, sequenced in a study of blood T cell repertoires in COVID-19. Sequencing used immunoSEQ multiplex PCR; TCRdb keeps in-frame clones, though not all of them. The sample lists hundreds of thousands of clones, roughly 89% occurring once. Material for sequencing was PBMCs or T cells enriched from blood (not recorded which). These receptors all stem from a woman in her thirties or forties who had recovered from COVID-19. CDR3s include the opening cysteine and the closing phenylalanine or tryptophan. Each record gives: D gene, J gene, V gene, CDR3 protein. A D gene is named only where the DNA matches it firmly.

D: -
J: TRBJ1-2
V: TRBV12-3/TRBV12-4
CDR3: CASSLRTVYGYTF

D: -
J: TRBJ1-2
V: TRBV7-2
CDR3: CASSLGPQGSDYGYTF

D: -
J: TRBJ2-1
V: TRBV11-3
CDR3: CASSLDRLNEQFF

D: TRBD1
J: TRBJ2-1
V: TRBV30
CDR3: CAWRETTGGRYNEQFF

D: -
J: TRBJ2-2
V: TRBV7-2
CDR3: CASSFARLTGELFF

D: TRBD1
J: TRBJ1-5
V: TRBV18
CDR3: CASSPDRGGNQPQHF

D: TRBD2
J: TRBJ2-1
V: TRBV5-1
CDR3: CASSWTFLAGGGNEQFF

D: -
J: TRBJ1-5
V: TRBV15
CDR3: CATSRETRGRTGFQPQHF

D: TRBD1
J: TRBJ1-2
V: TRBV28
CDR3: CASSLPPGRGTNYGYTF

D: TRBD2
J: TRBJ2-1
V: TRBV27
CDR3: CASSLWAGAGAPNEQFF